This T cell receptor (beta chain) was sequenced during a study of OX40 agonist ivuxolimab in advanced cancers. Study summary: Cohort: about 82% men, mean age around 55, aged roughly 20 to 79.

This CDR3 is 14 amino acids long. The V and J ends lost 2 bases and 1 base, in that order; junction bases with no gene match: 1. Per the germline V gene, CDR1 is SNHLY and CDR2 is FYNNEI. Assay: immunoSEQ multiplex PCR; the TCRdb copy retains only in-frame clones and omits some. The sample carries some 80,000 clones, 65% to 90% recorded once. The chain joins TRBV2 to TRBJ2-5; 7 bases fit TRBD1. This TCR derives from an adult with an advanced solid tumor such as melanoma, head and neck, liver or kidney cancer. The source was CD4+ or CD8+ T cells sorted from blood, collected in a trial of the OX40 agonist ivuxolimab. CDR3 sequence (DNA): TGTGCCAGCAGTGAACACAGGGGCCAAGAGACCCAGTACTTC. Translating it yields CASSEHRGQETQYF. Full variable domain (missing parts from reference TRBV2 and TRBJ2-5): EPEVTQTPSHQVTQMGQEVILRCVPISNHLYFYWYRQILGQKVEFLVSFYNNEISEKSEIFDDQFSVERPDGSNFTLKIRSTKLEDSAMYFCASSEHRGQETQYFGPGTRLLVL.